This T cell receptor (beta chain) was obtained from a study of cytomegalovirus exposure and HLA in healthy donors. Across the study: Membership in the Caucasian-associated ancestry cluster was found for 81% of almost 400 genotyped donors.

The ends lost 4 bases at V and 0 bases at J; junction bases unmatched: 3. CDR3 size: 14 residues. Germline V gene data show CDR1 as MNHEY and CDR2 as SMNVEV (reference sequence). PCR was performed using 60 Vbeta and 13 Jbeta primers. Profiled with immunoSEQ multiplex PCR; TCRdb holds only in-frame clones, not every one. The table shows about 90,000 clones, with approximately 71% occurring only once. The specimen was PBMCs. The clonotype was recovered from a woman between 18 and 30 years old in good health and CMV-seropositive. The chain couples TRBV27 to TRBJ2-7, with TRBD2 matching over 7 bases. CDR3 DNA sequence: TGTGCCAGCAGTTCCGGGAGGAACTCCTACGAGCAGTACTTC. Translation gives CASSSGRNSYEQYF.